These 26 T cell receptor beta chains share one sample of origin, sequenced in a study of blood T cells in healthy people across ages. Through a sample-barcoded 5' primer and a J-beta primer mix, a second PCR was run for roughly 7 to 12 cycles. TCRdb independently ran MiXCR on the 5' RACE reads; one entry per CDR3 protein. The data show approximately 800,000 distinct CDR3 sequences, with roughly 60% seen just once and about 27% held by the top ten. The specimen sequenced was blood. These receptor sequences come from a man under 40 in good health.

The J gene is TRBJ1-2, the V gene TRBV29-1; no firm D call. Germline values: CDR1 SQVTM, CDR2 ANQGSEA. The CDR3 consists of 15 residues. Between the trimmed V and J ends, which lost 4 bases and 8 bases, there was a span of 23 bases. The CDR3: CSVATTGRLAWGYTF. The DNA of the CDR3 is TGCAGCGTTGCGACCACGGGGAGGCTCGCTTGGGGCTACACCTTC.

This clonotype was found a few times. The DNA of the CDR3 is TGTGCCAGCAGCTTCAGGACCACCTACGAGCAGTACTTC. It codes for CASSFRTTYEQYF. This rearrangement joins TRBV7-2 to TRBJ2-7; no reliable D call. The CDR3 contains 13 residues. Trimming left V 3 bases short and J 2 bases short, with 8 bases between. Germline V gene data show CDR1 as SGHTA and CDR2 as FQGNSA.

Worth noting for this clonotype: At one end, the junction sequence differs from germline, possibly due to a read error. The chain has TRBV15 and TRBJ2-7, with D perhaps being TRBD1 or TRBD2 (6 bases each). In germline, CDR1 is LNHNV, CDR2 YYDKDF (reference sequence). This CDR3 comprises 16 residues. CDR3 region: CVTSREGGGSSYEQYF. In DNA, the CDR3 is TGTGTCACCAGCAGAGAAGGAGGGGGGTCCTCCTACGAGCAGTACTTC.

This clonotype was picked up a small number of times. The chain joins TRBV21-1 to TRBJ1-2; the table's TRBD1 call for D was not verified on the DNA. TRBV21-1 is tagged as a pseudogene. The CDR3 extends over 14 amino acids. CDR3 in amino acids: CASSNRRWGVGYTF. The CDR3 DNA is TGTGCCAGCAGTAACCGCCGGTGGGGGGTCGGCTACACCTTC.

V gene TRBV5-6 combines with J gene TRBJ2-1; D gene unclear. This CDR3 is 13 amino acids long. V was shortened by 4 bases and J by 8 bases, with 13 bases between the two germline ends. Germline V gene lookup returns CDR1 SGHDT and CDR2 YYEEEE. CDR3 sequence reads: CASSPVQAYEQFF. The CDR3 DNA reads TGTGCCAGCAGCCCCGTGCAGGCCTATGAGCAGTTCTTC.

V usage is TRBV5-1 and J usage is TRBJ2-5; 8 bases line up with TRBD1. Unmatched junction bases numbered 10, after V lost 2 bases and J lost 4 bases. This CDR3 is 16 amino acids long. Germline CDR1 SGHRS, CDR2 YFSETQ. This chain's CDR3 is CASSFTGGSPRETQYF. The DNA for the CDR3 is TGCGCCAGCAGCTTTACAGGGGGTTCCCCCCGAGAGACCCAGTACTTC.

The V call is TRBV7-9, the J call TRBJ2-1; D may be TRBD2 (6 bases). V lost 1 base and J 2 bases, leaving 9 bases between the germline ends. This CDR3 is built from 15 residues. CDR1 is SEHNR, CDR2 FQNEAQ, per germline (reference sequence). The CDR3, as DNA: TGTGCCAGCAGCTTAGAGGGGAGGACCTACAATGAGCAGTTCTTC. Translated: CASSLEGRTYNEQFF.

CDR3 sequence (DNA): TGTGCCAGCAGCTTAATCCCGGGACAGGGCGCCTCAAGTACCTACAATGAGCAGTTCTTC. It codes for CASSLIPGQGASSTYNEQFF. The gene calls are TRBV7-2 and TRBJ2-1, with 9 nucleotides matching TRBD1. CDR1 and CDR2 from the germline V gene are SGHTA and FQGNSA. V lost 2 bases to trimming and J lost 2 bases; unmatched junction nucleotides: 16. The CDR3 is 20 amino acids.

This clonotype has a handful of counts. DNA of the CDR3: TGTGCCAGCAGCTTAGTGGGTCAGGGAAACCAGCCCCAGCATTTT. Its protein is CASSLVGQGNQPQHF. The J gene is TRBJ1-5, the V gene TRBV7-2, with D maybe TRBD1 (5 bases). With 1 base removed from V and 7 bases from J, the gap between germline ends came to 14 bases. The CDR3 has 15 residues. Germline V CDR1 and CDR2: SGHTA, FQGNSA. Together with reference TRBV7-2 and TRBJ1-5, the CDR3 gives the full variable domain: GAGVSQSPSNKVTEKGKDVELRCDPISGHTALYWYRQSLGQGLEFLIYFQGNSAPDKSGLPSDRFSAERTGGSVSTLTIQRTQQEDSAVYLCASSLVGQGNQPQHFGDGTRLSIL.

This clonotype was seen a few times. The chain has TRBV12-3 or TRBV12-4 and TRBJ2-6, with D unresolved. Between the trimmed V and J ends, which lost 8 bases and 1 base, there was a span of 9 bases. CDR3 length: 14 amino acids. The chain's CDR3 is CASVQRSGANVLTF. CDR3 in DNA: TGTGCCAGCGTTCAGAGATCTGGGGCCAACGTCCTGACTTTC.

The chain carries TRBV20-1 and TRBJ1-1; D is undetermined. Trimming left V 5 bases short and J 1 base short, with 8 bases between. CDR3 length equals 12 residues. Germline CDR1 is DFQATT and CDR2 is SNEGSKA (reference sequence). Written as DNA, the CDR3 is TGCAGTGCTCTGACGGAGAACACTGAAGCTTTCTTT. Protein: CSALTENTEAFF.

This clonotype was counted a few times. V usage is TRBV20-1 and J usage is TRBJ2-5; D is unclear. This CDR3 has 15 amino acids. Trimming took 6 bases from V and 4 from J, leaving 21 bases between them. Germline CDR1 DFQATT, CDR2 SNEGSKA (reference sequence). CDR3 residues: CSANHWTSMGETQYF. The CDR3 DNA sequence: TGCAGTGCCAACCACTGGACGTCAATGGGAGAGACCCAGTACTTC.

This clonotype was seen ten or more times. The chain uses TRBV25-1 and TRBJ1-4; D is possibly TRBD1 (6 bases). Germline CDR1 reads MGHDK; CDR2 reads SYGVNS. The CDR3 is 14 residues long. V dropped 7 bases and J dropped 8 bases, with 17 bases sitting between them. CDR3 loop: CASTKQGVEEKLFF. In nucleotides, the CDR3 is TGTGCCAGCACTAAACAGGGTGTAGAGGAAAAACTGTTTTTT.

This sequence joins TRBV30 and TRBJ2-4; D might be TRBD1 or TRBD2, each matching 5 bases. Gene TRBJ2-7 matches the end of the DNA better, so the J call may be wrong. Germline V lookup: CDR1 GTSNPN, CDR2 SVGIG (reference sequence). The CDR3 is made up of 15 amino acids. The CDR3 DNA reads as TGTGCCTGGAGTGTACTTGGGGACCTCACCTACGAGCAGTACTTC. Its translation: CAWSVLGDLTYEQYF.

This clonotype was seen only once. The J gene is TRBJ2-7, the V gene TRBV7-2; 9 positions agree with TRBD2. The last part of the DNA fits TRBJ2-5 better; the J call may be wrong. The CDR3 covers 17 residues. CDR1 and CDR2 from the germline V gene are SGHTA and FQGNSA. CDR3 sequence: CASSPLAGDPGQETQYF. CDR3 DNA: TGTGCCAGCAGCCCATTAGCGGGGGACCCGGGGCAAGAGACCCAGTACTTC.

The chain employs TRBV12-3 or TRBV12-4 and TRBJ1-5; no definite D call. CDR3 length equals 14 residues. V lost 8 bases and J lost 0, with 11 bases in between. CDR3 coding DNA: TGTGCCAGCCGGCGGCGGGATAGCAATCAGCCCCAGCATTTT. Translating it yields CASRRRDSNQPQHF.

J is TRBJ2-3 and V is TRBV28; tentatively, D is TRBD2 (5 bases). This CDR3 region has 16 residues. V shed 2 bases and J shed 0 bases, with 12 bases lying between them. Germline CDR1 and CDR2: MDHEN and SYDVKM. The CDR3 loop is CASSLIERYSTDTQYF. The CDR3 DNA reads TGTGCCAGCAGTTTAATCGAGCGGTATAGCACAGATACGCAGTATTTT.

The V and J genes are TRBV7-9 and TRBJ2-3; D is undetermined. CDR3 length: 16 amino acids. The V gene lost 4 bases and the J gene lost 3 bases, with 17 bases spanning the gap. CDR1 and CDR2 (germline): SEHNR, FQNEAQ (reference sequence). CDR3 in amino acids: CASSSYQSHGTDTQYF. The CDR3 coding sequence is TGTGCCAGCAGCTCTTATCAATCGCATGGAACAGATACGCAGTATTTT.

The chain combines TRBV12-3 or TRBV12-4 with TRBJ2-7, with 7 bases lining up with TRBD1. The J segment lost 7 bases and the V segment lost 6 bases, leaving 3 bases of the junction unmatched. The length of the CDR3 is 11 residues. The chain's CDR3 is CASSKGAEQYF. In DNA, the CDR3 is TGTGCCAGCAGCAAGGGGGCAGAGCAGTACTTC.

This clonotype was counted once. The CDR3: CSANRDRGYNEQFF. The CDR3 coding sequence is TGCAGTGCTAACCGGGACAGGGGATACAATGAGCAGTTCTTC. The gene calls are TRBV20-1 and TRBJ2-1; 10 nucleotides line up with TRBD1. The CDR3 is made up of 14 amino acids. With V trimmed by 4 bases and J by 4 bases, 4 bases remained unmatched. Germline V gene sequence: CDR1 DFQATT, CDR2 SNEGSKA (reference sequence).

The chain combines TRBV7-9 with TRBJ2-7, with D possibly being TRBD1 (6 bases). Germline lookup yields CDR1 SEHNR and CDR2 FQNEAQ (reference sequence). Between the trimmed V and J ends, which lost 5 bases and 0 bases, there was a span of 14 bases. The CDR3 is made up of 15 amino acids. The CDR3 DNA reads TGTGCCAGCAGCACCACAGGGCCTAGCTCCTACGAGCAGTACTTC. It yields the protein CASSTTGPSSYEQYF. Complete variable domain (other parts from reference TRBV7-9 and TRBJ2-7): DTGVSQNPRHKITKRGQNVTFRCDPISEHNRLYWYRQTLGQGPEFLTYFQNEAQLEKSRLLSDRFSAERPKGSFSTLEIQRTEQGDSAMYLCASSTTGPSSYEQYFGPGTRLTVT.

The chain uses TRBV24-1 and TRBJ2-3, with a possible D match to TRBD2 (5 bases). CDR3 length: 12 amino acids. With 8 bases removed from V and 6 bases from J, the gap between germline ends came to 11 bases. Germline V CDR1 and CDR2: KGHDR, SFDVKD. CDR3 bases: TGTGCCACCAACGGGGATTCGGATACGCAGTATTTT. Its protein product is CATNGDSDTQYF.

In the case of this clonotype: The junction differs from germline at one of its ends, possibly a read error. This chain uses TRBV29-1 with TRBJ2-3; D gene ambiguous. This CDR3 is 12 amino acids long. The germline V gene encodes CDR1 SQVTM and CDR2 ANQGSEA. The DNA of the CDR3 is TGCAGCGTTATACGTATCACAGCTACGCAGTATTTT. Protein sequence: CSVIRITATQYF.

V usage is TRBV4-3 and J usage is TRBJ2-1; D remains unclear. Germline V gene sequence: CDR1 LGHNA, CDR2 YSLEER. Between the trimmed V and J ends, which lost 1 base and 9 bases, there was a span of 13 bases. The CDR3 totals 14 residues. CDR3 region: CASSQGEASAEQFF. Written as DNA, the CDR3 is TGCGCCAGCAGCCAAGGCGAAGCTTCGGCTGAGCAGTTCTTC.

The chain combines TRBV20-1 with TRBJ2-7, with 8 bases aligning to TRBD1. The CDR3 runs to 14 residues. V gave up 7 bases and J gave up 5 bases; unmatched junction bases: 13. The germline V gene has CDR1 DFQATT and CDR2 SNEGSKA (reference sequence). The DNA of the CDR3 is TGCAGTGGGACGCGACAGGGGAATAGGAACGAGCAGTACTTC. It translates to CSGTRQGNRNEQYF.

The chain links TRBV7-2 to TRBJ2-1; TRBD1 matches 7 bases. CDR1 and CDR2 from the germline V gene are SGHTA and FQGNSA. J lost 5 bases, V lost 1 base, and 5 bases had no gene match. The CDR3 contains 15 residues. This CDR3 is CASSLEGTVNNEQFF. CDR3 DNA: TGTGCCAGCAGCTTAGAAGGGACAGTAAACAATGAGCAGTTCTTC.